A single sample is the source of the 2 T cell receptor beta chains below, sequenced in a study of T-cell memory formation after mild COVID-19. Via MiXCR, TCRdb re-called the 5' RACE reads, giving one row per CDR3 protein. The sample records roughly 260,000 distinct CDR3 sequences, 16% being singletons. The sequenced sample consisted of PBMCs or a T cell subset sorted from them (not recorded which). The receptors were sampled from a man aged 18 to 29 who had mild COVID-19 (a few samples of this study predate the infection). Cell type and time point are not known.

This clonotype was observed many times. This chain connects TRBV5-6 to TRBJ2-7; D might be TRBD1 (6 bases). The CDR3 has 12 amino acids. The germline CDR1 and CDR2 sequences are SGHDT and YYEEEE. Trimming took 4 bases from V and 4 from J, leaving 9 bases between them. This chain's CDR3 is CASSMGTYEQYV. Here the CDR3 DNA reads TGTGCCAGCAGCATGGGGACATACGAGCAGTACGTC.

The chain employs TRBV5-4 and TRBJ2-3; TRBD1 is a possible D gene (6 bases). V dropped 3 bases and J dropped 0 bases, with 8 bases sitting between them. Germline CDR1 reads SGHNT; CDR2 reads YYREEE (reference sequence). This CDR3 comprises 14 residues. CDR3 residues: CASSSTGSTDTQYF. CDR3 coding DNA: TGTGCCAGCAGCTCAACAGGGAGCACAGATACGCAGTATTTT.